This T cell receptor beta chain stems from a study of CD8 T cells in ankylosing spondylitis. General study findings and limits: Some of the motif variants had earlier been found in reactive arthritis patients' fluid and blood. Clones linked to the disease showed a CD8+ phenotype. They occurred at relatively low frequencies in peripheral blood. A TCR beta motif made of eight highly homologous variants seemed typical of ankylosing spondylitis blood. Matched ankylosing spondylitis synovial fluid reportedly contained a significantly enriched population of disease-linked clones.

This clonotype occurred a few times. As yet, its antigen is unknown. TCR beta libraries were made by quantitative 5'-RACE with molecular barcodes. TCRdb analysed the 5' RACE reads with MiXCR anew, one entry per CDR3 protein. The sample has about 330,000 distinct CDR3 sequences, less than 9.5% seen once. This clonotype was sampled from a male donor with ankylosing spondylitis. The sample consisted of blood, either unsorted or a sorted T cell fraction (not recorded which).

In nucleotides, the CDR3 is TGTGCCAGCAGCTTATATGGGGCAACAGGGAAGGACGAGCAGTACTTC. It translates to CASSLYGATGKDEQYF. The chain carries TRBV7-9 and TRBJ2-7, with D possibly being TRBD1 (6 bases). Germline V gives CDR1 SEHNR, CDR2 FQNEAQ (reference sequence). The CDR3 length is 16 residues. Trimming shortened V by 2 bases and J by 5 bases, and 19 bases separated the two germline ends.